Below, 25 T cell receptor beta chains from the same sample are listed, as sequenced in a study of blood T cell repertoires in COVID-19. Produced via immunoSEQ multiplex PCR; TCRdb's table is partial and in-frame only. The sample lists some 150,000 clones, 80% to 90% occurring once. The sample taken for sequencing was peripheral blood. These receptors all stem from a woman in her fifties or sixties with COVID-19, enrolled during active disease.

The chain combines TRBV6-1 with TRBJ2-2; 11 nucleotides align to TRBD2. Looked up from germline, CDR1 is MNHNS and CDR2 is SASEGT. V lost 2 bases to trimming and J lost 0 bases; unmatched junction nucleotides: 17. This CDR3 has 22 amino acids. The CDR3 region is CASSEMPRVGATSGTNTGELFF. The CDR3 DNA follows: TGTGCCAGCAGTGAAATGCCTCGGGTCGGTGCGACTAGCGGGACGAACACCGGGGAGCTGTTTTTT.

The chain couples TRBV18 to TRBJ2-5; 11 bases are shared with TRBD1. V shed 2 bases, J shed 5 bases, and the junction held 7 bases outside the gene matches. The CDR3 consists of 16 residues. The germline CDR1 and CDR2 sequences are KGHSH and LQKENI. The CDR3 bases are TGTGCCAGCTCACCAATCGGACAGGGGGCCCGGGAGACCCAGTACTTC. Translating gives CASSPIGQGARETQYF.

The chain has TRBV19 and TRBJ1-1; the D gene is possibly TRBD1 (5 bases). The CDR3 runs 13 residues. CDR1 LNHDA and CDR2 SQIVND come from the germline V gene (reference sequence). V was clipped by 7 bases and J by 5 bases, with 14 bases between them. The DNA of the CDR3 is TGTGCCAGTACTTGGGGGGTGAGGACTGAAGCTTTCTTT. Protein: CASTWGVRTEAFF.

In DNA form, the CDR3 reads TGTGCCAGCAGCCAAGGGCGGGGGACACAGAAGTATTTT. This translates into CASSQGRGTQKYF. V and J are TRBV14 and TRBJ2-3, with a possible D match to TRBD2 (7 bases). Trimming took off 1 base at V and 13 bases at J, with 15 bases between the two ends. The CDR3 length is 13 residues. Germline CDR1 SGHDN, CDR2 FVKESK.

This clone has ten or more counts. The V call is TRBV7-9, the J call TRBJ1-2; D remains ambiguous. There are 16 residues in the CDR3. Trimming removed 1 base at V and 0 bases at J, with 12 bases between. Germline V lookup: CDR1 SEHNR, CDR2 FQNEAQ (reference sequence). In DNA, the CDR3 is TGTGCCAGCAGCTTAGAAGCGGGCTTTACTAACTATGGCTACACCTTC. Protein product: CASSLEAGFTNYGYTF.

The CDR3 DNA sequence: TGTGCCAGCAGCCAGGCTACGCGGGATGGCTACACCTTC. Protein sequence: CASSQATRDGYTF. This chain joins TRBV27 and TRBJ1-2; D gene unclear. V dropped 6 bases and J dropped 6 bases, with 14 bases sitting between them. The length of the CDR3 is 13 residues. The V gene's germline CDR1 is MNHEY and CDR2 SMNVEV (reference sequence).

For the CDR3, the DNA is TGTGCCAGCAGCTTAGCGAACAGCAACACTGAAGCTTTCTTT. This translates into CASSLANSNTEAFF. This chain joins TRBV11-1 and TRBJ1-1; no clear D gene. V lost 0 bases and J lost 2, with 7 bases in between. This CDR3 has 14 amino acids. Germline loops: CDR1 SGHAT, CDR2 FQDESV (reference sequence).

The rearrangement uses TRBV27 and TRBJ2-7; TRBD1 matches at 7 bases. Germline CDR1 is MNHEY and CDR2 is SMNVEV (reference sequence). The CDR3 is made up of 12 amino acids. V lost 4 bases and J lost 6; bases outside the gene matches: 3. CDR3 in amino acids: CASSSYRGEQYF. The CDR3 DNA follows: TGTGCCAGCAGTTCCTACAGGGGCGAGCAGTACTTC.

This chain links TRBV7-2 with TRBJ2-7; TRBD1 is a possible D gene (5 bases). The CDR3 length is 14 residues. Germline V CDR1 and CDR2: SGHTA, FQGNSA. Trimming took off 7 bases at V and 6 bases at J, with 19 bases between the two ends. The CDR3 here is CASTLQLNTGEQYF. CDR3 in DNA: TGTGCCAGCACCCTCCAGCTTAACACAGGCGAGCAGTACTTC.

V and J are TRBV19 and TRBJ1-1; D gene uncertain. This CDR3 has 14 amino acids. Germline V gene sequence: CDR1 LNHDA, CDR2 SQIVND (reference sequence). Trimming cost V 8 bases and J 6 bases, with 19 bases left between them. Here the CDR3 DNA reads TGTGCCAGTTTAGTATGGCGGCCTTCAGCTGAAGCTTTCTTT. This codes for CASLVWRPSAEAFF. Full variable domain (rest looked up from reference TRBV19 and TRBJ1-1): DGGITQSPKYLFRKEGQNVTLSCEQNLNHDAMYWYRQDPGQGLRLIYYSQIVNDFQKGDIAEGYSVSREKKESFPLTVTSAQKNPTAFYLCASLVWRPSAEAFFGQGTRLTVV.

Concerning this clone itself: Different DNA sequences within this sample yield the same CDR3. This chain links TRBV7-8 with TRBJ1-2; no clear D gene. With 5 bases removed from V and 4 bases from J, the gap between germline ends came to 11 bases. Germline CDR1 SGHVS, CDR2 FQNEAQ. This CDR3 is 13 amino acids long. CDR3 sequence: CASSPPGLYGYTF. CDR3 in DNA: TGTGCCAGCAGCCCCCCAGGCCTCTATGGCTACACCTTC.

The CDR3 sequence is CATSRVGQMLQPQHF. The CDR3 bases are TGTGCCACCAGCAGAGTCGGACAGATGTTGCAGCCCCAGCATTTT. This chain uses TRBV15 with TRBJ1-5; D is possibly TRBD1 (6 bases). CDR3 length equals 15 residues. With 1 base removed from V and 7 bases from J, the gap between germline ends came to 14 bases. Per germline, CDR1 LNHNV and CDR2 YYDKDF (reference sequence).

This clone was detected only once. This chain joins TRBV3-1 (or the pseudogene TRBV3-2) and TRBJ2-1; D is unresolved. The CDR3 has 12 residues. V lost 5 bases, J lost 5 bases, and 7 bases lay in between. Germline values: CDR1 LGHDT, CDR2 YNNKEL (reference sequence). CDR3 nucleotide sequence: TGTGCCAGCAGCGATCGGGACAATGAGCAGTTCTTC. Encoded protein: CASSDRDNEQFF.

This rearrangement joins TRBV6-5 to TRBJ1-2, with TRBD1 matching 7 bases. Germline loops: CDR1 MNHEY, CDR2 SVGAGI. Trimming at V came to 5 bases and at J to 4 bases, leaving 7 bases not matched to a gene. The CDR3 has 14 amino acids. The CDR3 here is CASSPSGGGYGYTF. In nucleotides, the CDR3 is TGTGCCAGCAGTCCCTCAGGGGGAGGCTATGGCTACACCTTC.

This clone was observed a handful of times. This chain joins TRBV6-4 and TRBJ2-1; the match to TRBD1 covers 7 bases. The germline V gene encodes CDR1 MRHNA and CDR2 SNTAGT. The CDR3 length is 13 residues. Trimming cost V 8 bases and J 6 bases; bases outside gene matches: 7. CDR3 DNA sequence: TGTGCCAGCTCCGGGACAGCGTTCAATGAGCAGTTCTTC. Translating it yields CASSGTAFNEQFF.

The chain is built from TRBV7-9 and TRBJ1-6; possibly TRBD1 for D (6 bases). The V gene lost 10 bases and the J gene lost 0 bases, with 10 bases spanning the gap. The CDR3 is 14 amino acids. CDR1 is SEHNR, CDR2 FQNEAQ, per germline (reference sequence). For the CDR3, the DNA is TGTGCCACCGAGGACAGCTCCTATAATTCACCCCTCCACTTT. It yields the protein CATEDSSYNSPLHF.

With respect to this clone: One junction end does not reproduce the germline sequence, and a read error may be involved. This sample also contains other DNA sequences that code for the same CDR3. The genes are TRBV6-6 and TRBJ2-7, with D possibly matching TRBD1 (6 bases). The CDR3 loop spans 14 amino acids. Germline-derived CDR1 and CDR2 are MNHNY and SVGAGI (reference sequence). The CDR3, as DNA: TGTGCCAGCAGTTACGTGGGGGCACCCTACGAGCAGTATTTC. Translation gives CASSYVGAPYEQYF.

The CDR3, as DNA: TGCGCCAGCAGCTTGACGGGGTATAGCAATCAGCCCCAGCATTTT. Protein: CASSLTGYSNQPQHF. V usage is TRBV5-1 and J usage is TRBJ1-5; D remains ambiguous. The CDR3 is 15 amino acids. Germline values: CDR1 SGHRS, CDR2 YFSETQ. Trimming pared 1 base from V and 0 bases from J, leaving 8 bases between.

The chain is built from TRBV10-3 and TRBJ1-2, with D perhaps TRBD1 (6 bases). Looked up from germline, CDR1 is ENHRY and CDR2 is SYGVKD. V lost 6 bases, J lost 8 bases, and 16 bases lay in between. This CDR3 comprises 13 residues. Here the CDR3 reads CAISRGWVQGYTF. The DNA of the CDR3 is TGTGCCATCAGCAGGGGATGGGTGCAGGGCTACACCTTC.

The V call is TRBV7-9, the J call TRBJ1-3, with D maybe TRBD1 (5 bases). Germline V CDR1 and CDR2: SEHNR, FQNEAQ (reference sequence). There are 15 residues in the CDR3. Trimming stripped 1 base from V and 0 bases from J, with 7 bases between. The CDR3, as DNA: TGTGCCAGCAGCTTAGGACAGTTCTCTGGAAACACCATATATTTT. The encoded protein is CASSLGQFSGNTIYF.

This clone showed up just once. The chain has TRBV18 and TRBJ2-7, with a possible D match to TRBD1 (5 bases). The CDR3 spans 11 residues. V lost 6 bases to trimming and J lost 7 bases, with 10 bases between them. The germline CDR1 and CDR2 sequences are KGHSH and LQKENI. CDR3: CASSGAQEQYF. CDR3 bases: TGTGCCAGCTCTGGGGCACAGGAGCAGTACTTC.

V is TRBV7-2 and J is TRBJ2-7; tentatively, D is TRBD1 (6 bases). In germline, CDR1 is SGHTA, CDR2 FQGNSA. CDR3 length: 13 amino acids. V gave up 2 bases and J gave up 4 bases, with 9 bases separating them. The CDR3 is CASSLSQGYEQYF. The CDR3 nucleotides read TGTGCCAGCAGCTTAAGCCAGGGGTACGAGCAGTACTTC.

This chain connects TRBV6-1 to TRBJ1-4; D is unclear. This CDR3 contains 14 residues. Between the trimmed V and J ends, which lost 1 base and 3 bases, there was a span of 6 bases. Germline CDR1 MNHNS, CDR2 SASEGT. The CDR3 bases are TGTGCCAGCAGTGAAGAGACACCTAATGAAAAACTGTTTTTT. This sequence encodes CASSEETPNEKLFF.

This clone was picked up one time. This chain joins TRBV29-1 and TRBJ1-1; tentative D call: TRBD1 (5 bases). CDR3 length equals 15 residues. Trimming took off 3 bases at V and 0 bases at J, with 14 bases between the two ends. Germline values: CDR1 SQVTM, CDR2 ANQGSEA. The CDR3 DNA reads TGCAGCGTTGACGTCGGGACTTCGATGAACACTGAAGCTTTCTTT. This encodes CSVDVGTSMNTEAFF.

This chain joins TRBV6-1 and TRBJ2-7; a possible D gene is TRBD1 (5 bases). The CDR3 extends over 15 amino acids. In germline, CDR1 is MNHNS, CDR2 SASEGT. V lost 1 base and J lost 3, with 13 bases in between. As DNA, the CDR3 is TGTGCCAGCAGTGAAGGGTACCGGACACACTACGAGCAGTACTTC. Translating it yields CASSEGYRTHYEQYF.